This T cell receptor (beta chain) stems from a study of cytomegalovirus exposure and HLA in healthy donors. Study-wide results and limits: Cytomegalovirus status, reportedly, was diagnosed with high specificity and sensitivity by the classifier. For most TCR sequences rarity was the rule, although some public TCRs occurred in many donors.

This clone came up once. Its antigen is still unknown. Donors likely had unrecorded immune exposures despite being nominally healthy when sampled. 60 Vbeta and 13 Jbeta primers were used in PCR. Per the original methods: An analysis performed later counted 60 million to 90 million unique TCR beta chains (roughly 11 million of them shared). Profiled with immunoSEQ multiplex PCR; TCRdb holds only in-frame clones, not every one. The V and J calls and clone size are taken from that table; D and trimming were inferred from the DNA. The data show under 150,000 clones, around 79% seen once. The CDR3 has 16 residues. J was trimmed by 4 bases and V by 1 base; bases with no gene match: 6. Germline V gene data show CDR1 as MGHRA and CDR2 as YSYEKL.

This TCR was recovered from a female donor in good health and CMV-seronegative. The material sequenced was PBMCs. This chain links TRBV4-1 with TRBJ2-5; TRBD2 agrees at 10 bases. CDR3 protein: CASSQVSGRQGETQYF. Written as DNA, the CDR3 is TGCGCCAGCAGCCAAGTTAGCGGGAGGCAGGGAGAGACCCAGTACTTC.